These 8 T cell receptor beta chains share one sample of origin, sequenced in a study of graft-versus-host responses after intestinal transplantation. Measured with immunoSEQ multiplex PCR; TCRdb has only the in-frame clones, and not every one. The repertoire holds about 4,300 clones, with 76% as singletons. Processing of graft tissue released intraepithelial and lamina propria lymphocytes. The input for sequencing was ileum tissue, taken approximately 350 days after intestinal transplantation. These receptors originate from a human patient who received an intestinal transplant, so some T cells may come from the graft donor.

CDR3 amino acids: CASRAGTVDTGELFF. CDR3 nucleotide sequence: TGCGCCAGCAGGGCCGGGACAGTCGACACCGGGGAGCTGTTTTTT. The rearrangement joins TRBV5-1 to TRBJ2-2, with 7 bases lining up with TRBD1. The germline V gene encodes CDR1 SGHRS and CDR2 YFSETQ. CDR3 length: 15 residues. The V gene end was trimmed by 5 bases and the J gene end by 3 bases; junction bases not matched to a gene: 7.

J is TRBJ1-2 and V is TRBV7-7; TRBD1 aligns across 8 bases. J was trimmed by 8 bases and V by 6 bases; bases with no gene match: 14. CDR1 and CDR2 from the germline V gene are SSHAT and FNYEAQ (reference sequence). The CDR3 has 15 residues. CDR3 protein: CASSREEGPGGGYTF. The CDR3, as DNA: TGTGCCAGCAGTCGTGAGGAGGGCCCAGGGGGCGGCTACACCTTC.

The gene calls are TRBV28 and TRBJ2-3; 7 bases agree with TRBD2. Germline V CDR1 and CDR2: MDHEN, SYDVKM. Germline trimming cut 7 bases from V and 6 bases from J; bases unmatched to any gene: 7. This CDR3 spans 13 amino acids. CDR3 nucleotide sequence: TGTGCCAGCAAGCGGTTGGGGGGGGATACGCAGTATTTT. As protein: CASKRLGGDTQYF.

V is TRBV11-2 and J is TRBJ2-2; D is ambiguous. The V and J ends lost 5 bases and 2 bases respectively, with 6 bases between them. The germline V gene encodes CDR1 SGHAT and CDR2 FQNNGV. This CDR3 is 13 amino acids long. The DNA of the CDR3 is TGTGCCAGCAGCCGTACTAACACCGGGGAGCTGTTTTTT. This encodes CASSRTNTGELFF. The full variable domain, with the rest looked up from reference TRBV11-2 and TRBJ2-2, is EAGVAQSPRYKIIEKRQSVAFWCNPISGHATLYWYQQILGQGPKLLIQFQNNGVVDDSQLPKDRFSAERLKGVDSTLKIQPAKLEDSAVYLCASSRTNTGELFFGEGSRLTVL.

The chain combines TRBV5-6 with TRBJ2-3; 11 bases match TRBD2. Trimming took 0 bases from V and 4 from J; bases not matched to a gene: 4. The CDR3 is made up of 16 amino acids. Germline CDR1 reads SGHDT; CDR2 reads YYEEEE. The CDR3 DNA reads as TGTGCCAGCAGCTTGGCCACTAGCGGGGGTTCAGATACGCAGTATTTT. Translation gives CASSLATSGGSDTQYF.

This rearrangement joins TRBV6-5 to TRBJ2-5; TRBD2 matches 9 bases. The CDR3 sequence is 14 residues long. Germline CDR1 and CDR2: MNHEY and SVGAGI. V trimming: 6 bases; J trimming: 2 bases; junction bases outside the gene matches: 4. The chain's CDR3 is CASSLTSGQETQYF. The CDR3 DNA follows: TGTGCCAGCAGCCTCACTAGCGGGCAAGAGACCCAGTACTTC.

The chain is built from TRBV5-1 and TRBJ1-2; 10 nucleotides line up with TRBD1. Germline CDR1 reads SGHRS; CDR2 reads YFSETQ. The CDR3 consists of 14 residues. The V and J ends lost 5 bases and 4 bases, in that order; junction bases with no gene match: 5. The CDR3 bases are TGCGCCAGCAGTCGGGACAGGGGACGCTATGGCTACACCTTC. As protein: CASSRDRGRYGYTF.

This chain connects TRBV6-1 to TRBJ1-1; unclear D gene. The CDR3 extends over 14 amino acids. V shed 6 bases and J shed 1 base, with 12 bases lying between them. The V gene's germline CDR1 is MNHNS and CDR2 SASEGT. The CDR3 is CASSRTDANTEAFF. In nucleotides, the CDR3 is TGTGCCAGCAGCCGTACAGACGCGAACACTGAAGCTTTCTTT.